This is a list of T cell receptor beta chains from one sample in a study of cytotoxic CD8 clonotypes in ibrutinib-treated CLL. Profiling relied on immunoSEQ multiplex PCR, and the TCRdb table lists in-frame clones only, not all of them. The sample lists roughly 250,000 clones, 60% to 75% occurring once. The sample consisted of PBMCs, taken after 24 months of ibrutinib treatment. The receptors stem from a human donor with chronic lymphocytic leukemia. CDR3s leave out the opening cysteine and the closing phenylalanine or tryptophan. Fields, in order: J gene, V gene, CDR3 protein.

j_call: TRBJ2-1
v_call: TRBV13
cdr3_aa: ASSRNEQF

j_call: TRBJ1-2
v_call: TRBV27
cdr3_aa: ASSMRQGDYGYT

j_call: TRBJ1-3
v_call: TRBV7-2
cdr3_aa: ASSSGPMSSGNTIY

j_call: TRBJ1-4
v_call: TRBV18
cdr3_aa: ASSPRTWAGSNEKLF

j_call: TRBJ2-7
v_call: TRBV28
cdr3_aa: ASSFPAGPSYEQY

j_call: TRBJ2-7
v_call: TRBV9
cdr3_aa: ASSMGLGASEQY

j_call: TRBJ1-5
v_call: TRBV11-3
cdr3_aa: ASSSGLDQPQH

j_call: TRBJ2-1
v_call: TRBV7-9
cdr3_aa: ASSTHAAGGPVNEQF

j_call: TRBJ2-2
v_call: TRBV7-3
cdr3_aa: ASSPPRTGELF

j_call: TRBJ1-3
v_call: TRBV29-1
cdr3_aa: SAVTEGNTIY

j_call: TRBJ2-5
v_call: TRBV5-4
cdr3_aa: ASSFWGLETQY

j_call: TRBJ1-2
v_call: TRBV25-1
cdr3_aa: ASSAPGGYPYGYT

j_call: TRBJ2-5
v_call: TRBV6-5
cdr3_aa: ASRLRETQY

j_call: TRBJ2-1
v_call: TRBV28
cdr3_aa: ASRLDPHEQF

j_call: -
v_call: TRBV7-9
cdr3_aa: ASSPVGTGSSYEQY

j_call: TRBJ2-7
v_call: TRBV25-1
cdr3_aa: ASRQGVFEQY

j_call: TRBJ2-7
v_call: TRBV7-2
cdr3_aa: ASSLFEGSHEQY

j_call: TRBJ2-7
v_call: TRBV27
cdr3_aa: ASSVVGSSYEQY

j_call: TRBJ1-5
v_call: TRBV28
cdr3_aa: ASSFLSGSQPQH

j_call: TRBJ2-1
v_call: TRBV7-9
cdr3_aa: ANSSWTSGSSYNEQF

j_call: TRBJ2-1
v_call: TRBV20-1
cdr3_aa: SAFDYNEQF

j_call: TRBJ1-2
v_call: TRBV6-1
cdr3_aa: ASSEAANYGYT

j_call: TRBJ1-2
v_call: TRBV11-2
cdr3_aa: ASSPLTGTNGYT

j_call: TRBJ1-2
v_call: TRBV7-3
cdr3_aa: ASSLNSGAGYT

j_call: TRBJ2-5
v_call: TRBV2
cdr3_aa: ASRLQGSGETQY

j_call: TRBJ2-7
v_call: TRBV5-3
cdr3_aa: ARSLGDKRPEQY

j_call: TRBJ2-3
v_call: TRBV11-2
cdr3_aa: ASSRGGRREPTDTQY

j_call: TRBJ2-7
v_call: TRBV10-3
cdr3_aa: AISVSSYEQY

j_call: TRBJ2-3
v_call: TRBV28
cdr3_aa: ASSSTGLTDTQY

j_call: TRBJ2-3
v_call: TRBV15
cdr3_aa: ATSKGGRGTDTQY

j_call: TRBJ1-2
v_call: TRBV28
cdr3_aa: ASDPGHSYGYT